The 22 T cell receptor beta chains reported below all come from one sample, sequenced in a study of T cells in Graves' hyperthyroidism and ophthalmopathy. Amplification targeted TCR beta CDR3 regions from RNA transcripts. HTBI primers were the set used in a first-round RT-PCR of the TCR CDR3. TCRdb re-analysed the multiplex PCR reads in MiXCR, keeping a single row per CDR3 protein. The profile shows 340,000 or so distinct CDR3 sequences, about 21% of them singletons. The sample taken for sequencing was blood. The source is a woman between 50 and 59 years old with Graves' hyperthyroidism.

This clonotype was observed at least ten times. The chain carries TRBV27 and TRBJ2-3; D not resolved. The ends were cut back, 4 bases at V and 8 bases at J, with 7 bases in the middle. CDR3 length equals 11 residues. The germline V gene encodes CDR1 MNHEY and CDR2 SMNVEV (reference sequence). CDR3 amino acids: CASSSGVTQYF. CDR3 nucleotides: TGTGCCAGCAGTTCAGGAGTTACGCAGTATTTT.

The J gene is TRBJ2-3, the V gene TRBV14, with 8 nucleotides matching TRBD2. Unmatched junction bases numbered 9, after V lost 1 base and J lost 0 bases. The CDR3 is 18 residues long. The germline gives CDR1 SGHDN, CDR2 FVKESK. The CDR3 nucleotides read TGTGCCAGCAGCCAAGGACTAGCGTCGCACTCGAGCACAGATACGCAGTATTTT. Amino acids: CASSQGLASHSSTDTQYF.

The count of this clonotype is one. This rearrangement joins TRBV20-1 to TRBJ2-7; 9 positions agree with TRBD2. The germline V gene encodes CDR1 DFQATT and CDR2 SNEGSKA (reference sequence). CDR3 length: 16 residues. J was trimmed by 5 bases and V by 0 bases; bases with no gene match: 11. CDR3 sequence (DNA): TGCAGTGCTAGAGAAGGTAGCGGGAGCTCTGGGGACGAGCAGTACTTC. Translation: CSAREGSGSSGDEQYF.

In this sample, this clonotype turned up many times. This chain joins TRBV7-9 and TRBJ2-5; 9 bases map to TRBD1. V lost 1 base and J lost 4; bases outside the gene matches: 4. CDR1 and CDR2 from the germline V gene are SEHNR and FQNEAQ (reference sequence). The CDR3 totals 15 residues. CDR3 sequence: CASSLVTGGGETQYF. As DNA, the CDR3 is TGTGCCAGCAGCTTAGTGACAGGGGGAGGAGAGACCCAGTACTTC.

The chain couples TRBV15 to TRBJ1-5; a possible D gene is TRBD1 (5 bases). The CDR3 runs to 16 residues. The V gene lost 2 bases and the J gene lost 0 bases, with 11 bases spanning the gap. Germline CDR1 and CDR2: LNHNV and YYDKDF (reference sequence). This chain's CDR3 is CATSRPGRHSNQPQHF. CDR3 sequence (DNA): TGTGCCACCAGCAGACCAGGGCGCCATAGCAATCAGCCCCAGCATTTT.

For the CDR3, the DNA is TGTGCCAGCAGCTTAATGGGGACAGAATACGAGCAGTACTTC. It yields the protein CASSLMGTEYEQYF. The V gene is TRBV7-3, the J gene TRBJ2-7; 7 bases fit TRBD1. The CDR3 sequence is 14 residues long. CDR1 is SGHTA and CDR2 is FQGTGA in the germline V gene. V shed 1 base, J shed 4 bases, and the junction held 4 bases outside the gene matches.

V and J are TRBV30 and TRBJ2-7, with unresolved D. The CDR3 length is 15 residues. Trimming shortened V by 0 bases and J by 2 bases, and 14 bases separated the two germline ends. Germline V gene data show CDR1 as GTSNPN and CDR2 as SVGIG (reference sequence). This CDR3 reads CAWSVPFNGAYEQYF. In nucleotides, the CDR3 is TGTGCCTGGAGTGTACCGTTTAACGGAGCCTACGAGCAGTACTTC.

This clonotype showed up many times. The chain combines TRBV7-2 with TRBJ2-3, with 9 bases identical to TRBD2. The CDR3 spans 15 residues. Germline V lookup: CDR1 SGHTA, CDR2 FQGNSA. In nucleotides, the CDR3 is TGTGCTTCGCAAGTAGCGGGGGTAGTATCCGATACGCAGTATTTT. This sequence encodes CASQVAGVVSDTQYF.

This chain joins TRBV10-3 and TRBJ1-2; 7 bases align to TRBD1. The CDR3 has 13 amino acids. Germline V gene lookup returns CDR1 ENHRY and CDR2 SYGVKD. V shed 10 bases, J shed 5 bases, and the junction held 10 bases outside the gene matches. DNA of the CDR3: TGTGCCACCACAGGGGAACGATATTATGGCTACACCTTC. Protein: CATTGERYYGYTF.

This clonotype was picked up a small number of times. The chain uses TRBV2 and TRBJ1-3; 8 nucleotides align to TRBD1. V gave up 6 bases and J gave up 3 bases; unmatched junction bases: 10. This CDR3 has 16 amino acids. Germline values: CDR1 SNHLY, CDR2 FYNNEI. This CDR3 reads CASSLTLTGGGNTIYF. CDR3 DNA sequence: TGTGCCAGCAGCTTGACCCTAACAGGGGGTGGAAACACCATATATTTT.

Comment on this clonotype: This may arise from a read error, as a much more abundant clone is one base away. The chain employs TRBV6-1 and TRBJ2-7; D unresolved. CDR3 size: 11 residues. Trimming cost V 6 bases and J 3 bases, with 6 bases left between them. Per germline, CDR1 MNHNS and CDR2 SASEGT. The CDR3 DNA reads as TGTGCCAGCAGGGAACTCTACGAGCAGTACTTC. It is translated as CASRELYEQYF.

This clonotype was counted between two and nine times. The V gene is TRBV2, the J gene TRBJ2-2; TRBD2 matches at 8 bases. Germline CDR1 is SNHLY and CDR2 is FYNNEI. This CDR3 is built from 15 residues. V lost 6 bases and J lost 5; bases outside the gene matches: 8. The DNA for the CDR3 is TGTGCCAGCAGGCTCGGGGGGGAAAGAACCGGGGAGCTGTTTTTT. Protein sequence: CASRLGGERTGELFF.

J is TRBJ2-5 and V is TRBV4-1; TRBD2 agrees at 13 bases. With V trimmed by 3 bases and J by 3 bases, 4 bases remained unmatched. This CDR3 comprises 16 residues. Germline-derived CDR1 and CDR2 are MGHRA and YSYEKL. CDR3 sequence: CASSHYGLAGEETQYF. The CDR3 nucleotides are TGCGCCAGCAGCCATTATGGACTAGCGGGGGAAGAGACCCAGTACTTC.

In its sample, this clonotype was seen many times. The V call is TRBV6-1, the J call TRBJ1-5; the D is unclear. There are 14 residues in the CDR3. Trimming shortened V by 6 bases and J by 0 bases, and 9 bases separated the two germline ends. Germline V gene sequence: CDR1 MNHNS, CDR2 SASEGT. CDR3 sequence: CASRDRNSNQPQHF. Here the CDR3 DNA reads TGTGCCAGCAGGGATAGGAATAGCAATCAGCCCCAGCATTTT.

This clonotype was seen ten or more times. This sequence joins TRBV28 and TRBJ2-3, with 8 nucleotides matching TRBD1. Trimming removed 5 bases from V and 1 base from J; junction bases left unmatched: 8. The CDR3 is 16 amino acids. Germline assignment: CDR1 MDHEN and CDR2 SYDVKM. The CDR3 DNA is TGTGCCAGCAGTCCCGACAGGGGAAGGGGCACAGATACGCAGTATTTT. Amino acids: CASSPDRGRGTDTQYF.

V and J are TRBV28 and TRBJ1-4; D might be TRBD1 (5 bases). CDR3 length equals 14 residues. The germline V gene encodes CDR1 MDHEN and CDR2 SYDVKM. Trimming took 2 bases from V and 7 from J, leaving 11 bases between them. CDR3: CASSLPGRSEKLFF. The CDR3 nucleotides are TGTGCCAGCAGTTTACCAGGGAGAAGTGAAAAACTGTTTTTT.

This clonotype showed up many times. The CDR3 loop reads CASSPTALLAGANEQFF. The CDR3 DNA follows: TGTGCCAGCAGTCCAACAGCCCTACTAGCGGGAGCGAATGAGCAGTTCTTC. The V and J genes are TRBV12-3 or TRBV12-4 and TRBJ2-1; 11 nucleotides align to TRBD2. The ends lost 5 bases at V and 7 bases at J; junction bases unmatched: 13. The CDR3 is made up of 17 amino acids.

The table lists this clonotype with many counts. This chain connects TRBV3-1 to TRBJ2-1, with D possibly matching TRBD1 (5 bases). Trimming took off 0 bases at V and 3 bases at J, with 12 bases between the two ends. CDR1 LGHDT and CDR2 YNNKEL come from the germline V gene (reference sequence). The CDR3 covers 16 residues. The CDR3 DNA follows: TGTGCCAGCAGCCAAGAACCCAATAGGGGCTACAATGAGCAGTTCTTC. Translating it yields CASSQEPNRGYNEQFF.

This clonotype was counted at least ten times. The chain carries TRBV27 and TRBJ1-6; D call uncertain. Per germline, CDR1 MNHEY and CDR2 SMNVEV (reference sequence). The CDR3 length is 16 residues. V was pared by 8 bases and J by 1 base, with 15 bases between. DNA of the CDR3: TGTGCCAGCTCCGGGGTTACTGGTTCCTATAATTCACCCCTCCACTTT. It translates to CASSGVTGSYNSPLHF.

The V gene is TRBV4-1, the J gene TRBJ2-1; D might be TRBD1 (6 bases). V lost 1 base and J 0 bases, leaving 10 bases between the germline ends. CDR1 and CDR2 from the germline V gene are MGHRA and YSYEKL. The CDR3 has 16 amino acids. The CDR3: CASSQGGRGSYNEQFF. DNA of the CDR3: TGCGCCAGCAGCCAAGGGGGCAGGGGCTCCTACAATGAGCAGTTCTTC.

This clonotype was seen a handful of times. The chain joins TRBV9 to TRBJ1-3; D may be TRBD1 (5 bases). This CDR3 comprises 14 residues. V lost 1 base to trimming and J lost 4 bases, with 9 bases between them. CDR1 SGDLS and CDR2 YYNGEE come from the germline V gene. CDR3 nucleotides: TGTGCCAGCAGCGTACAGGGAATCGGAAACACCATATATTTT. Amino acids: CASSVQGIGNTIYF.

CDR3 in amino acids: CASTGAFNSPLHF. CDR3 DNA: TGCGCCAGCACCGGCGCTTTTAATTCACCCCTCCACTTT. The V gene is TRBV5-1, the J gene TRBJ1-6; D gene ambiguous. The CDR3 runs 13 residues. The germline V gene encodes CDR1 SGHRS and CDR2 YFSETQ. V lost 6 bases to trimming and J lost 6 bases, with 10 bases between them.